This record looks at one TCR beta chain sequence and its context. This entry comes from a study of blood T cell repertoires in COVID-19. Study summary: Material from acute and convalescent COVID-19 was sourced from the United States, Italy and Spain. The cDNA or gDNA used as material had been derived from T cells, B-cell-depleted T cells, or PBMCs.

V shed 6 bases, J shed 9 bases, and the junction held 8 bases outside the gene matches. In germline, CDR1 is ENHRY, CDR2 SYGVKD. The CDR3 is 14 residues long. Original analysis: Quantification of nucleated cells was approximated via reference gene primer amplification. The assay was immunoSEQ multiplex PCR, and TCRdb's table has in-frame clones only and misses some. Clonal size and the V and J genes are those of that table, whereas D and trimming came from the DNA. The sample comprises 150,000 to 200,000 clones, around 93% of which are singletons, and 3.5% to 5% rests with the top ten. Source material: peripheral blood. The V call is TRBV10-3, the J call TRBJ2-1; 10 nucleotides align to TRBD1. The receptor was isolated from a woman between 45 and 65 years old with acute or convalescent COVID-19. The CDR3 bases are TGTGCCATCAGCCCAGCGACAGGGGGCGTTGAGCAGTTCTTC. Translated, it gives CAISPATGGVEQFF.